The 17 T cell receptor beta chains listed next were all sequenced from one sample in a study of cytomegalovirus exposure and HLA in healthy donors. The primer mix had 60 Vbeta and 13 Jbeta primers. Using immunoSEQ multiplex PCR, the repertoire was profiled, and TCRdb retains in-frame clones only, with some absent. The sample comprises more than 85,000 clones, approximately 9% of which are singletons, and around 5% rests with the top ten. The sample was PBMCs. Every receptor here comes from a man aged 50 to 59 in good health and CMV-seropositive.

The V and J genes are TRBV5-6 and TRBJ2-7; D is undetermined. This CDR3 is 12 amino acids long. Trimming cost V 4 bases and J 7 bases, with 12 bases left between them. Per germline, CDR1 SGHDT and CDR2 YYEEEE. CDR3 loop: CASSHSTREQYF. The CDR3 DNA reads TGTGCCAGCAGCCACTCGACTCGTGAGCAGTACTTC.

This clone was found a few times. One end of the junction varies from germline; a read error may be responsible. The rearrangement joins TRBV2 to TRBJ2-1; tentative D call: TRBD2 (6 bases). CDR3 size: 10 residues. CDR1 SNHLY and CDR2 FYNNEI come from the germline V gene. DNA of the CDR3: TGTGCCAGCCGCCGACTAGTTTGGATCTTC. This codes for CASRRLVWIF. The variable domain in full, completed from reference TRBV2 and TRBJ2-1, reads EPEVTQTPSHQVTQMGQEVILRCVPISNHLYFYWYRQILGQKVEFLVSFYNNEISEKSEIFDDQFSVERPDGSNFTLKIRSTKLEDSAMYFCASRRLVWIFGPGTRLTVL.

This rearrangement joins TRBV11-2 to TRBJ2-7; D is perhaps TRBD1 (6 bases). Trimming stripped 8 bases from V and 2 bases from J, with 19 bases between. The CDR3 totals 15 residues. The germline V gene has CDR1 SGHAT and CDR2 FQNNGV. In nucleotides, the CDR3 is TGTGCCAGCTCGGTGGTTGTGGGGGCCGCCTACGAGCAGTACTTC. Amino acids: CASSVVVGAAYEQYF.

This chain uses TRBV6-6 with TRBJ1-4; D is undetermined. The CDR3 totals 12 residues. Germline loops: CDR1 MNHNY, CDR2 SVGAGI (reference sequence). V lost 7 bases, J lost 3 bases, and 6 bases lay in between. The CDR3: CASKPPNEKLFF. The DNA for the CDR3 is TGTGCCAGCAAGCCACCTAATGAAAAACTGTTTTTT.

In this sample, this clone turned up a few times. The chain couples TRBV11-3 to TRBJ2-2; D may be TRBD1 (6 bases). Germline assignment: CDR1 SGHNT and CDR2 YENEEA. Trimming left V 1 base short and J 0 bases short, with 6 bases between. CDR3 length: 15 amino acids. CDR3 DNA: TGTGCCAGCAGCTTAGGGACAGCGAACACCGGGGAGCTGTTTTTT. As protein: CASSLGTANTGELFF.

This clone was counted a few times. V usage is TRBV30 and J usage is TRBJ2-7, with D possibly TRBD1 on 5 matching bases. Germline V gene sequence: CDR1 GTSNPN, CDR2 SVGIG (reference sequence). This CDR3 region has 14 residues. With 2 bases removed from V and 2 bases from J, the gap between germline ends came to 13 bases. Here the CDR3 DNA reads TGTGCCTGGAGTCCTCAGGGCAACCCCTACGAGCAGTACTTC. Translation: CAWSPQGNPYEQYF.

This clone occurred a few times. The chain recombines TRBV25-1 with TRBJ2-7; D not resolved. Germline CDR1 MGHDK, CDR2 SYGVNS. Trimming pared 5 bases from V and 3 bases from J, leaving 5 bases between. This CDR3 is 11 amino acids long. In DNA form, the CDR3 reads TGTGCCAGCAGTACTCTCTACGAGCAGTACTTC. Translation gives CASSTLYEQYF.

The chain joins TRBV9 to TRBJ1-4, with a tentative D call TRBD1 (6 bases). The CDR3 sequence is 15 residues long. Between the trimmed V and J ends, which lost 4 bases and 5 bases, there was a span of 15 bases. Germline V gene data show CDR1 as SGDLS and CDR2 as YYNGEE. The CDR3 loop is CASSPRPGANEKLFF. For the CDR3, the DNA is TGTGCCAGCAGCCCCAGACCAGGGGCGAATGAAAAACTGTTTTTT. The full variable domain, completed using reference TRBV9 and TRBJ1-4, is DSGVTQTPKHLITATGQRVTLRCSPRSGDLSVYWYQQSLDQGLQFLIQYYNGEERAKGNILERFSAQQFPDLHSELNLSSLELGDSALYFCASSPRPGANEKLFFGSGTQLSVL.

The chain uses TRBV5-5 and TRBJ1-3; TRBD1 aligns across 11 bases. Germline trimming cut 3 bases from V and 4 bases from J; bases unmatched to any gene: 12. Germline CDR1 is SGHKS and CDR2 is YYEKEE (reference sequence). This CDR3 is 18 amino acids long. CDR3 sequence: CASSSIPGTGGSGNTIYF. The CDR3 DNA sequence: TGTGCCAGCAGCTCTATACCCGGGACAGGGGGTTCCGGAAACACCATATATTTT. The full variable domain, with the rest looked up from reference TRBV5-5 and TRBJ1-3, is DAGVTQSPTHLIKTRGQQVTLRCSPISGHKSVSWYQQVLGQGPQFIFQYYEKEERGRGNFPDRFSARQFPNYSSELNVNALLLGDSALYLCASSSIPGTGGSGNTIYFGEGSWLTVV.

In its sample, this clone was seen a few times. The genes are TRBV5-1 and TRBJ2-5; D gene unclear. The CDR3 is 13 residues long. Germline CDR1 SGHRS, CDR2 YFSETQ. Trimming cost V 4 bases and J 1 base, with 8 bases left between them. The CDR3 protein is CASSLGIQETQYF. The CDR3 nucleotides read TGCGCCAGCAGCCTGGGTATCCAAGAGACCCAGTACTTC.

This rearrangement joins TRBV27 to TRBJ1-2; a possible D gene is TRBD1 (6 bases). The CDR3 spans 15 residues. Deletions cut 5 bases from V and 4 bases from J, with 17 bases between. CDR1 and CDR2 from the germline V gene are MNHEY and SMNVEV (reference sequence). This CDR3 is CASSMYQDSGYGYTF. In DNA form, the CDR3 reads TGTGCCAGCAGTATGTACCAGGACAGTGGCTATGGCTACACCTTC.

This rearrangement joins TRBV19 to TRBJ2-7; TRBD1 agrees at 11 bases. Unmatched junction bases numbered 10, after V lost 6 bases and J lost 6 bases. There are 15 residues in the CDR3. Germline values: CDR1 LNHDA, CDR2 SQIVND (reference sequence). The CDR3: CASSHPGQGVIEQYF. The CDR3 DNA follows: TGTGCCAGTAGCCACCCGGGACAGGGGGTGATCGAGCAGTACTTC.

The chain joins TRBV6-1 to TRBJ1-5; TRBD1 is a possible D gene (5 bases). V was clipped by 1 base and J by 7 bases, with 14 bases between them. Germline loops: CDR1 MNHNS, CDR2 SASEGT. The CDR3 contains 15 residues. The CDR3 loop reads CASSEEFGGGQPQHF. CDR3 nucleotide sequence: TGTGCCAGCAGTGAAGAATTCGGGGGTGGGCAGCCCCAGCATTTT.

In this sample, this clone turned up a few times. J is TRBJ2-7 and V is TRBV4-2; possibly TRBD2 for D (6 bases). V shed 4 bases and J shed 2 bases, with 15 bases lying between them. The CDR3 has 15 residues. CDR1 and CDR2 from the germline V gene are LGHNA and YNFKEQ. CDR3 in amino acids: CASSLGRGITYEQYF. For the CDR3, the DNA is TGTGCCAGCAGCCTCGGACGGGGGATTACCTACGAGCAGTACTTC.

This rearrangement joins TRBV18 to TRBJ2-5; a weak D match, TRBD2 (6 bases). CDR1 is KGHSH, CDR2 LQKENI, per germline. The CDR3 totals 14 residues. V was trimmed by 0 bases and J by 4 bases, leaving 9 bases between them. CDR3 region: CASSPPLRGETQYF. CDR3 bases: TGTGCCAGCTCACCACCGTTGCGGGGAGAGACCCAGTACTTC.

This chain's CDR3 is CASSSGLRFSYNEQFF. DNA for the CDR3: TGTGCCAGCAGCTCGGGACTTCGATTTTCCTACAATGAGCAGTTCTTC. The chain recombines TRBV5-8 with TRBJ2-1; D possibly corresponds to TRBD2 (6 bases). The CDR3 extends over 16 amino acids. V shed 3 bases and J shed 1 base, with 14 bases lying between them. The germline V gene encodes CDR1 SGHTS and CDR2 YDEGEE. The full variable domain, in which reference TRBV5-8 and TRBJ2-1 provide the parts outside the CDR3, is EAGVTQSPTHLIKTRGQQATLRCSPISGHTSVYWYQQALGLGLQFLLWYDEGEERNRGNFPPRFSGRQFPNYSSELNVNALELEDSALYLCASSSGLRFSYNEQFFGPGTRLTVL.

This clone was counted a few times. The chain carries TRBV6-1 and TRBJ1-6, with D unresolved. CDR3 length: 11 amino acids. Germline V lookup: CDR1 MNHNS, CDR2 SASEGT. V was clipped by 3 bases and J by 14 bases, with 8 bases between them. Here the CDR3 reads CASSEVAALHF. DNA of the CDR3: TGTGCCAGCAGTGAGGTCGCGGCCCTCCACTTT.